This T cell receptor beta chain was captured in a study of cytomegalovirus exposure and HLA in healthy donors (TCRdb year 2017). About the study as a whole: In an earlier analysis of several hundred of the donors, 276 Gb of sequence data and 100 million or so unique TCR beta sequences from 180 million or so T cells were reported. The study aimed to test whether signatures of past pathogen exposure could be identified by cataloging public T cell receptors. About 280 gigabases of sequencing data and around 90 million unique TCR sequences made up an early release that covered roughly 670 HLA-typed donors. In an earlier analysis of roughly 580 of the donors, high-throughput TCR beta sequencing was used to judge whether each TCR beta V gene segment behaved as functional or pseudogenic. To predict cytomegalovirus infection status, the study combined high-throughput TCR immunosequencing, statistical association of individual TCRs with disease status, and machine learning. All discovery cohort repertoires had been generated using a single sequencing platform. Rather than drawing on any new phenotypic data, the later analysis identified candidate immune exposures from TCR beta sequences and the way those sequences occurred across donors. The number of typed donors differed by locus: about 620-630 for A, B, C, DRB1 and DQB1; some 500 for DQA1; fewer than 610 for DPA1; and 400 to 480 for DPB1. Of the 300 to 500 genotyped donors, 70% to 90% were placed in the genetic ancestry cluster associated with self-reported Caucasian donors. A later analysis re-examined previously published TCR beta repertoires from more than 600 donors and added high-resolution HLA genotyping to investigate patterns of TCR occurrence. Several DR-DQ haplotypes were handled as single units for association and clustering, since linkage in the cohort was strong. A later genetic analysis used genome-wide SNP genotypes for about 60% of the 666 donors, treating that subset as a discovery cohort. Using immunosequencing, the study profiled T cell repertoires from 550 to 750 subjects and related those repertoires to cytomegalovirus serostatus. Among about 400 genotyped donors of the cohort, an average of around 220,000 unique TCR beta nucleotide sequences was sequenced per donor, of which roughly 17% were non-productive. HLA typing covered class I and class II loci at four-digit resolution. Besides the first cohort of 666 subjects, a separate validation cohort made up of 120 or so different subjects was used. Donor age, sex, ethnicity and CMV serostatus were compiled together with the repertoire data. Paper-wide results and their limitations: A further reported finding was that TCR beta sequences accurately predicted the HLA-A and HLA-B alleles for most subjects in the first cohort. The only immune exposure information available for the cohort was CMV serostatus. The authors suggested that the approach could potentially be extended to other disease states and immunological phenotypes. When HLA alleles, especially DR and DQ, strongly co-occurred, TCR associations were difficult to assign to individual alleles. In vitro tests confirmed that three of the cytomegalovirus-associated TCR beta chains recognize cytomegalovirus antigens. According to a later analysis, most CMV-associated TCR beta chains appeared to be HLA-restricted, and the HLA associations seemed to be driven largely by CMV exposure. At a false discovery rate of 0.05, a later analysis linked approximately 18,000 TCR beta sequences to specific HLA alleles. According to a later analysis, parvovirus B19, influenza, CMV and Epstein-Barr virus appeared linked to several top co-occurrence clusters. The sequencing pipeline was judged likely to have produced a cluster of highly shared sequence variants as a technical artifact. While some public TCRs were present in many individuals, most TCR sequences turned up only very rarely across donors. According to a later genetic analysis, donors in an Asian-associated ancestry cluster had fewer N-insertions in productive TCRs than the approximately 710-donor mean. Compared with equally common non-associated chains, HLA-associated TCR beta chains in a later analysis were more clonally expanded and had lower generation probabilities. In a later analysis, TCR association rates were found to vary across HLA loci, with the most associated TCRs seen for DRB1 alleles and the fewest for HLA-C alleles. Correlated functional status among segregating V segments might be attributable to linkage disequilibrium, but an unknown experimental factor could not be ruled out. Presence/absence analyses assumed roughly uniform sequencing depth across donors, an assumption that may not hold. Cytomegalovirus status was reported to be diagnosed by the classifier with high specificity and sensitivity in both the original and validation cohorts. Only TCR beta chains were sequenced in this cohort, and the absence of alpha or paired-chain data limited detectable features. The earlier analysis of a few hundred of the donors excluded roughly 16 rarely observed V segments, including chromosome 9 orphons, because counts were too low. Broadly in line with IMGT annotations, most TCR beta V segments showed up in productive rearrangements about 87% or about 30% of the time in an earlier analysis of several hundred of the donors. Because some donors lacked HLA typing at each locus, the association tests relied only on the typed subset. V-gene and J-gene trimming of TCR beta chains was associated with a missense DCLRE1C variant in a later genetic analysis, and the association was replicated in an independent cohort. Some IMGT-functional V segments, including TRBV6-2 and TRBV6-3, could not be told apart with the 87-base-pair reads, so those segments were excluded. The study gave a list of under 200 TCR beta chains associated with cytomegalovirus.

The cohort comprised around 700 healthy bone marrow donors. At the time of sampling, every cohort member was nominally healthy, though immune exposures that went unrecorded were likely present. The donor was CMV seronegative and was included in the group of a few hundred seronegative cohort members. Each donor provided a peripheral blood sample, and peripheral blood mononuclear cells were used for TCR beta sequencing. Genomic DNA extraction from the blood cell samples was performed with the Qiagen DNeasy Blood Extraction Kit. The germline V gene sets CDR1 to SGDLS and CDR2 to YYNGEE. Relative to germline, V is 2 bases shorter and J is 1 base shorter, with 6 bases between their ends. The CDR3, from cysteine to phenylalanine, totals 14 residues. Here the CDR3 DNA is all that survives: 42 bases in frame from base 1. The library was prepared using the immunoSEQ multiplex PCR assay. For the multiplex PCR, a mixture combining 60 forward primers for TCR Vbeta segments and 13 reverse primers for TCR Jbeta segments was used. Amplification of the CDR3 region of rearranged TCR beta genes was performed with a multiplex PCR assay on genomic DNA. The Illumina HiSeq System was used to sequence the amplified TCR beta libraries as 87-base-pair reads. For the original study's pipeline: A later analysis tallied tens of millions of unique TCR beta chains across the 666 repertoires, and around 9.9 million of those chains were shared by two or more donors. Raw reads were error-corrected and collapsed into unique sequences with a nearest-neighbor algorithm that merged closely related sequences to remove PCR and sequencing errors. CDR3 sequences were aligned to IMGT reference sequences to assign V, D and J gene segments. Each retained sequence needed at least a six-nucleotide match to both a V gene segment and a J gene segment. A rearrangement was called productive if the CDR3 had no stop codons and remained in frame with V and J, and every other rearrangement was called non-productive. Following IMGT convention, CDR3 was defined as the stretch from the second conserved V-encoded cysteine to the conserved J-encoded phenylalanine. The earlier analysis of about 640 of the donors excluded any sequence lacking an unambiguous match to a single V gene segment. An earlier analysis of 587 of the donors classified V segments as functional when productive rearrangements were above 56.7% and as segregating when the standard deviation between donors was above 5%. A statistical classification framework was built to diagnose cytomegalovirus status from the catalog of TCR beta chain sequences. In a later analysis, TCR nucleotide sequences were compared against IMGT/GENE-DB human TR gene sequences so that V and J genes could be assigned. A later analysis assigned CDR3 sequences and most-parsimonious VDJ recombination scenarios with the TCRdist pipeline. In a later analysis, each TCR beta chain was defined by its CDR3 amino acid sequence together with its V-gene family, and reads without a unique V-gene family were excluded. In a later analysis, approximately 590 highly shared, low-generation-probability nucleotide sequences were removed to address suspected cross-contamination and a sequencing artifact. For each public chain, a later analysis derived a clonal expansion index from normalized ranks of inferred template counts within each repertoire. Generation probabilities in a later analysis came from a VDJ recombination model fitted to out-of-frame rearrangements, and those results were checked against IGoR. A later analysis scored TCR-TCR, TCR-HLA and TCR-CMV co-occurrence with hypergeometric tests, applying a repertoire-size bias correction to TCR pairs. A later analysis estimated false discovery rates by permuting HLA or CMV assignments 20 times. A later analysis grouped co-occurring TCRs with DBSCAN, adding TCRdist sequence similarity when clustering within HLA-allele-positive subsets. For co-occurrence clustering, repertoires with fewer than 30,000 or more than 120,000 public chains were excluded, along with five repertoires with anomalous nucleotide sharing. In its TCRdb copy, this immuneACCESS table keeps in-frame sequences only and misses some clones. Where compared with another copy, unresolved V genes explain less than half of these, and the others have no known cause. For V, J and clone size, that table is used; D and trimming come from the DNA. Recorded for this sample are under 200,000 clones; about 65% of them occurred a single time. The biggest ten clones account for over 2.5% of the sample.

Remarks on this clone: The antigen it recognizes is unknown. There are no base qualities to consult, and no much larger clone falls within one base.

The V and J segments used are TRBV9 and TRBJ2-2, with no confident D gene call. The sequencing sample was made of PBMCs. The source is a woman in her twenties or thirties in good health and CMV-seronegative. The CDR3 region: CASSVRQNTGELFF. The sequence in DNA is TGTGCCAGCAGCGTGCGACAGAACACCGGGGAGCTGTTTTTT.